This T cell receptor beta chain was obtained from a study of PD-1 blockade in mismatch repair-deficient tumors. About the research overall: Patients had fewer than 15 mismatch repair-deficient cancer types and were previously treated and progressing.

Mismatch repair deficiency was confirmed in all patients, by PCR or immunohistochemistry. A few pembrolizumab responders had their TCRs sequenced. As regards this clone: The antigen is not known.

Using immunoSEQ multiplex PCR, the repertoire was profiled, and TCRdb retains in-frame clones only, with some absent. There are 38,000 or so clones in the sample; around 84% occur only once, and roughly 4% lies in the top ten. Study findings and constraints: Rapid post-treatment expansion, then contraction, generally preceding radiologic response, marked tumor-resident clones.

Germline CDR1 reads SGHNT; CDR2 reads YYREEE (reference sequence). The CDR3 covers 14 residues. V shed 0 bases, J shed 8 bases, and the junction held 6 bases outside the gene matches. This clonotype was obtained from an adult with mismatch repair-deficient cancer. The chain couples TRBV5-4 to TRBJ1-2; 8 bases map to TRBD1. Sequences were derived from peripheral blood, sampled about 81 weeks after starting pembrolizumab. The CDR3 sequence is CASSLDRGIYGYTF. The DNA of the CDR3 is TGTGCCAGCAGCTTGGACAGGGGGATTTACGGCTACACCTTC.